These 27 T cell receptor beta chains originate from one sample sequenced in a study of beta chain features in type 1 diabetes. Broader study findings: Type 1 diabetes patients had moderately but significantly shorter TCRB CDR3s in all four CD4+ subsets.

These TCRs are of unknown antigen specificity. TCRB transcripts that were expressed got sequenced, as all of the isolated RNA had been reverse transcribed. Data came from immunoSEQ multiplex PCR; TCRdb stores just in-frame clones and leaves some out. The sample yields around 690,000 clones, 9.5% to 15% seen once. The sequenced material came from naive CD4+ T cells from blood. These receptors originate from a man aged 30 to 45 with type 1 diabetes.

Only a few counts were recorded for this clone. The CDR3 sequence is CATSPSLGQSAPLHF. The CDR3 DNA reads as TGTGCCACCAGCCCCTCCCTGGGACAGTCGGCACCCCTCCACTTT. V gene TRBV15 combines with J gene TRBJ1-6; 7 nucleotides match TRBD1. The CDR3 has 15 residues. Germline V gene lookup returns CDR1 LNHNV and CDR2 YYDKDF (reference sequence). V shed 5 bases, J shed 11 bases, and the junction held 12 bases outside the gene matches.

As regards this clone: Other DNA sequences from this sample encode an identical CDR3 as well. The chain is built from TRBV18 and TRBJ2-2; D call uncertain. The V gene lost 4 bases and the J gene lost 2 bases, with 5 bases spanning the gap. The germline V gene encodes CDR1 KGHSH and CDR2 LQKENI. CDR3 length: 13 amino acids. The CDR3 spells CASSLGNTGELFF. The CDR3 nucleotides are TGTGCCAGCTCACTTGGTAACACCGGGGAGCTGTTTTTT.

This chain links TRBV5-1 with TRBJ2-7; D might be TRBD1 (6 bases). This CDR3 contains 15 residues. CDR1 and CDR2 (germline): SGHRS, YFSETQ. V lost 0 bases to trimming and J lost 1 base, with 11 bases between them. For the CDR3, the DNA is TGCGCCAGCAGCTTGGGATTTCAGGGGTCCTACGAGCAGTACTTC. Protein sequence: CASSLGFQGSYEQYF.

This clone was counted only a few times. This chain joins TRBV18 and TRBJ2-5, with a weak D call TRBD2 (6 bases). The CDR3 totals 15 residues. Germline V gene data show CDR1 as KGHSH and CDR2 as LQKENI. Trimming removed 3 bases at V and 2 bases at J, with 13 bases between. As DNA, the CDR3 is TGTGCCAGCTCACCCTGGACCGGGACTCAAGAGACCCAGTACTTC. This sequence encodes CASSPWTGTQETQYF. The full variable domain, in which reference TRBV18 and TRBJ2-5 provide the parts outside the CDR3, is NAGVMQNPRHLVRRRGQEARLRCSPMKGHSHVYWYRQLPEEGLKFMVYLQKENIIDESGMPKERFSAEFPKEGPSILRIQQVVRGDSAAYFCASSPWTGTQETQYFGPGTRLLVL.

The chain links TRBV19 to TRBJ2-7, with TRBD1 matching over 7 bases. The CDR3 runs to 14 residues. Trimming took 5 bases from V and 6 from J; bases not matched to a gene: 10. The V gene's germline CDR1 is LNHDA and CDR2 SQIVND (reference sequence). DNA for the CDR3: TGTGCCAGTAGTGTAGGGACAGCCGTCGGCGAGCAGTACTTC. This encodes CASSVGTAVGEQYF.

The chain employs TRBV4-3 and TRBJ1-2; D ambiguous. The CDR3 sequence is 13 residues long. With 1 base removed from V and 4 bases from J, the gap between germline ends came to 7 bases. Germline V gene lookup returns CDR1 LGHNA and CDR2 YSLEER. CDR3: CASSQGAAYGYTF. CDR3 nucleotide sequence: TGCGCCAGCAGCCAAGGGGCGGCCTATGGCTACACCTTC.

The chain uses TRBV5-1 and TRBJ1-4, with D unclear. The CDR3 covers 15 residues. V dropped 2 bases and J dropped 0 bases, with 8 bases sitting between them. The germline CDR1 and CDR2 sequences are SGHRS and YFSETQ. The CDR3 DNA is TGCGCCAGCAGCTTATCGACGGCAACTAATGAAAAACTGTTTTTT. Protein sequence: CASSLSTATNEKLFF.

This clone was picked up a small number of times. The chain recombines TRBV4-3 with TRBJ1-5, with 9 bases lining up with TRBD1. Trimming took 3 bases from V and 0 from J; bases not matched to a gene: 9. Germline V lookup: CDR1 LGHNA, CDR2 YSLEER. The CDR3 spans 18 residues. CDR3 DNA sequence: TGCGCCAGCAGCCAGACTTGGACAGGGGTTAATAGCAATCAGCCCCAGCATTTT. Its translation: CASSQTWTGVNSNQPQHF.

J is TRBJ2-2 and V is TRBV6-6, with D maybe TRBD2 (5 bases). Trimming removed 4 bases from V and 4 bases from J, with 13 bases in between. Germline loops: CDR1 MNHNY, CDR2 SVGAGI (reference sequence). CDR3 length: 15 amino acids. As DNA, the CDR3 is TGTGCCAGCAGTTCCCAGCGGACCATCACCGGGGAGCTGTTTTTT. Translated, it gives CASSSQRTITGELFF.

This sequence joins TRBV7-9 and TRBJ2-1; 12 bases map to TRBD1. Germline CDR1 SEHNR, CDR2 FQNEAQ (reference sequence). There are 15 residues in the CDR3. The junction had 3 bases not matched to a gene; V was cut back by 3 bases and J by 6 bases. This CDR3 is CASSFGTGGFNEQFF. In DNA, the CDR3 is TGTGCCAGCAGCTTCGGGACAGGGGGCTTCAATGAGCAGTTCTTC.

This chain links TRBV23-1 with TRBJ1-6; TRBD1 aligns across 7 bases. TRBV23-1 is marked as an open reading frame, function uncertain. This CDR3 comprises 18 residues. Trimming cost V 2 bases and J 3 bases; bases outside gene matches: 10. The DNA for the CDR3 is TGCGCCAGCAGTCAACCTCCGGGACAGAAGAACTATAATTCACCCCTCCACTTT. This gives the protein CASSQPPGQKNYNSPLHF.

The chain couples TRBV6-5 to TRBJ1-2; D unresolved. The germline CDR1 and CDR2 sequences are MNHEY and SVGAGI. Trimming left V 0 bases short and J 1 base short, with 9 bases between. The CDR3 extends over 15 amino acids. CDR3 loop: CASSYSSRINYGYTF. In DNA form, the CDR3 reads TGTGCCAGCAGTTACTCATCCAGAATTAACTATGGCTACACCTTC.

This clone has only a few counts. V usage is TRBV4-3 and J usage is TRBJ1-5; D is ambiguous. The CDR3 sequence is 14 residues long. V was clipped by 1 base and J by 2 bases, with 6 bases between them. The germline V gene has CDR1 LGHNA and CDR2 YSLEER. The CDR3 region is CASSQVQGNQPQHF. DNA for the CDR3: TGCGCCAGCAGCCAAGTCCAGGGCAATCAGCCCCAGCATTTT.

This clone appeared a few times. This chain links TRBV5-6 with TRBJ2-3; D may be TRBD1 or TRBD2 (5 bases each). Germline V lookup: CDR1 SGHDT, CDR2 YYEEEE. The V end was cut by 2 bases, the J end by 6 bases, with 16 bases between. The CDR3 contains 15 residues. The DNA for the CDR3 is TGTGCCAGCAGCTTCGAGACGAGGGGCAGGGATACGCAGTATTTT. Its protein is CASSFETRGRDTQYF.

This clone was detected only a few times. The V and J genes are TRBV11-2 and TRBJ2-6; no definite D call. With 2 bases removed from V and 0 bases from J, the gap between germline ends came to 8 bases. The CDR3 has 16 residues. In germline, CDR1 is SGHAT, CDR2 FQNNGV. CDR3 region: CASSLRRISGANVLTF. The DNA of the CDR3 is TGTGCCAGCAGCTTACGAAGGATCTCTGGGGCCAACGTCCTGACTTTC.

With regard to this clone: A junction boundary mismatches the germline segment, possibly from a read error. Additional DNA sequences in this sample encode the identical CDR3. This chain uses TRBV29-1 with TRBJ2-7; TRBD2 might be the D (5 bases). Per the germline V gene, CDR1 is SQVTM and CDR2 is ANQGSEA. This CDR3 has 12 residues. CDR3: CSVGVPSHEQYF. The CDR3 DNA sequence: TGCAGCGTGGGAGTACCCTCCCACGAGCAGTACTTC.

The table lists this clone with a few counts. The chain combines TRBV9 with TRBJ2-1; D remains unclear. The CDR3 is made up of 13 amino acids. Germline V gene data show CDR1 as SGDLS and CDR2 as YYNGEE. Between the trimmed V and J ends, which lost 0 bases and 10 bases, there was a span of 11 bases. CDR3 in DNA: TGTGCCAGCAGCGTAGTGAATAGCTGGGAGCAGTTCTTC. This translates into CASSVVNSWEQFF.

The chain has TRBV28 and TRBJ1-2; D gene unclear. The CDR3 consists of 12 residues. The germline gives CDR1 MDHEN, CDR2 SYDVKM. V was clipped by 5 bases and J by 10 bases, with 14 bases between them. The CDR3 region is CASSQPGRTYTF. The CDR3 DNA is TGTGCCAGCAGTCAGCCGGGTCGCACCTACACCTTC.

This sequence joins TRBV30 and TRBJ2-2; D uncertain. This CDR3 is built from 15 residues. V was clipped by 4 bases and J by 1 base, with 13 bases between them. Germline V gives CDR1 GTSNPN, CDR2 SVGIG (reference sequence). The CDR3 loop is CAWITRGKNTGELFF. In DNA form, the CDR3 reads TGTGCCTGGATTACCCGCGGAAAGAACACCGGGGAGCTGTTTTTT.

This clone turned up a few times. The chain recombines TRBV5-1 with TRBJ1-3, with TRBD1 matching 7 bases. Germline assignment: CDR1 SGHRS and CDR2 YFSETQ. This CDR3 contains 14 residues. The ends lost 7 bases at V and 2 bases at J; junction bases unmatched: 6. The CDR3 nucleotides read TGCGCCAGCCAGACAGGGACGGCTGGAAACACCATATATTTT. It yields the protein CASQTGTAGNTIYF.

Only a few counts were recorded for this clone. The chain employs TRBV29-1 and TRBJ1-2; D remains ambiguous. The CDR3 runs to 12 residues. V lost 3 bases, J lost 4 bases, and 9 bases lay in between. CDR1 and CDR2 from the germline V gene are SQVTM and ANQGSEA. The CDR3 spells CSVEFVSYGYTF. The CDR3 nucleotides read TGCAGCGTTGAGTTCGTGTCCTATGGCTACACCTTC.

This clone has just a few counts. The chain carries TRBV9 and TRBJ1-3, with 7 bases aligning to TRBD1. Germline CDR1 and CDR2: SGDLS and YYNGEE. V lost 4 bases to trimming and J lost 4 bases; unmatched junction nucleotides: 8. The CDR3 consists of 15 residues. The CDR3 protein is CASSPLGTAGNTIYF. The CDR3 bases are TGTGCCAGCAGCCCGTTGGGGACAGCAGGAAACACCATATATTTT.

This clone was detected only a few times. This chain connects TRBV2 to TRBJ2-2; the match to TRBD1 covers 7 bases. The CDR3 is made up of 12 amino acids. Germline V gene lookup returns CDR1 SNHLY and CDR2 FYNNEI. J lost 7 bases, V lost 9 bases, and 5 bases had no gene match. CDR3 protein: CARRQGDGELFF. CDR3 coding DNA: TGTGCCAGACGACAGGGAGACGGGGAGCTGTTTTTT.

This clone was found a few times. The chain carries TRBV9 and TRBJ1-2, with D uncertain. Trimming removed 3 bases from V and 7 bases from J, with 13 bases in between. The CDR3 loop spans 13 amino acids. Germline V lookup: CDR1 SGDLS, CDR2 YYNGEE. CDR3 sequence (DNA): TGTGCCAGCAGCGCCGCGCAGGCGGTTGGCTACACCTTC. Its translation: CASSAAQAVGYTF.

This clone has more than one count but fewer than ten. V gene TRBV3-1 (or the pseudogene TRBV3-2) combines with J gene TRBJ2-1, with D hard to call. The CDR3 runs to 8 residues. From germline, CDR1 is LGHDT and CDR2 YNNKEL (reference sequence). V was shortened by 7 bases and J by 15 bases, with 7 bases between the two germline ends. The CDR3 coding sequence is TGTGCCAGCAACCCCCGGTTCTTC. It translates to CASNPRFF.

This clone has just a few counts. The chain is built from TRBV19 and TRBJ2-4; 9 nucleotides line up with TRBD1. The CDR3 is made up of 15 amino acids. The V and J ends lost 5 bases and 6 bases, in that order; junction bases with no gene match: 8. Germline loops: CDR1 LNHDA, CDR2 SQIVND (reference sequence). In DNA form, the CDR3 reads TGTGCCAGTAGTCCCATAGGACAGGGGCTAAACATTCAGTACTTC. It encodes CASSPIGQGLNIQYF.

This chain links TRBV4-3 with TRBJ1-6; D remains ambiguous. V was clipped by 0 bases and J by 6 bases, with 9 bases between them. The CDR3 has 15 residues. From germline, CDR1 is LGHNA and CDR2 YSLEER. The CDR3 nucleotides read TGCGCCAGCAGCCAAGATACTGGACCTAATTCACCCCTCCACTTT. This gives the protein CASSQDTGPNSPLHF.